This T cell receptor beta chain was identified during a study of T cells in Graves' hyperthyroidism and ophthalmopathy. Study-level results: Model output signaled ophthalmopathy a median approximately 6 months ahead of onset.

Clinical symptoms, serum thyroxine and TRAb, thyroid ultrasound and orbital computed tomography together formed the diagnostic basis. TCR beta CDR3 regions were amplified from RNA transcripts. In the first-round RT-PCR of the TCR CDR3, the HTBI primer set was used. TCRdb re-called the multiplex PCR reads with MiXCR, one entry per CDR3 protein. Here the sample spans hundreds of thousands of distinct CDR3 sequences, nearly 45% being singletons. Per the germline V gene, CDR1 is LNHNV and CDR2 is YYDKDF (reference sequence). This CDR3 comprises 14 residues. V lost 2 bases, J lost 9 bases, and 16 bases lay in between. This clonotype was seen ten or more times. Antigen unknown.

The chain uses TRBV15 and TRBJ1-1; TRBD1 might be the D (5 bases). The TCR was taken from an adult man with Graves' disease, either hyperthyroidism or ophthalmopathy (not recorded which). The sequencing sample was made of peripheral blood or thyroid tissue (not recorded which). The CDR3 bases are TGTGCCACCAGCAGACAAACTGACAGCGGGAAAGCTTTCTTT. Protein product: CATSRQTDSGKAFF.